A selection of T cell receptor beta chains follows, all from one sample in a study of blood T cell repertoires in COVID-19. Sequenced by immunoSEQ multiplex PCR; TCRdb stores in-frame clones only, minus some. The sample lists about 240,000 clones, about four fifths occurring once. Sequenced sample: peripheral blood. Source of these receptors: a woman aged 80 or older with acute or convalescent COVID-19. CDR3s include the opening cysteine and the closing phenylalanine or tryptophan. The D gene is left open where the match is weak. The size field is filled for only some rows; it gives once, few, many or a size class.

D gene: -; clone size: -; J gene: TRBJ1-2; V gene: TRBV19; CDR3 DNA: TGTGCCAGTAGTATAGCCGGGGTGAGCGGCTACACCTTC; CDR3 protein: CASSIAGVSGYTF
D gene: -; clone size: -; J gene: TRBJ2-5; V gene: TRBV5-1; CDR3 DNA: TGCGCCAGCAGTTCTCTTGGGGGGGCAGTAAAACAAGAGACCCAGTACTTC; CDR3 protein: CASSSLGGAVKQETQYF
D gene: -; clone size: -; J gene: TRBJ2-3; V gene: TRBV7-2; CDR3 DNA: TGTGCCAGCAGCTTAGCGGGGGGGCGGGTAGATACGCAGTATTTT; CDR3 protein: CASSLAGGRVDTQYF
D gene: TRBD1; clone size: -; J gene: TRBJ2-1; V gene: TRBV5-8; CDR3 DNA: TGTGCCAGCAGCTTCCCGACAGGGCTTGTTTATAATGAGCAGTTCTTC; CDR3 protein: CASSFPTGLVYNEQFF
D gene: TRBD1; clone size: -; J gene: TRBJ1-5; V gene: TRBV6-6; CDR3 DNA: TGTGCCAGCAGACCCGACAGGGACGGGAATCAGCCCCAGCATTTT; CDR3 protein: CASRPDRDGNQPQHF
D gene: -; clone size: few; J gene: TRBJ1-2; V gene: TRBV20-1; CDR3 DNA: TGCAGTGGGTTTAGGGGAAAAGGCTACACCTTC; CDR3 protein: CSGFRGKGYTF
D gene: TRBD1; clone size: -; J gene: TRBJ1-2; V gene: TRBV28; CDR3 DNA: TGTGCCAGCAGTTCCCCTGGGACAGGAGGCTACACCTTC; CDR3 protein: CASSSPGTGGYTF
D gene: TRBD2; clone size: few; J gene: TRBJ2-7; V gene: TRBV29-1; CDR3 DNA: TGCAGCGTAGACGGCGGGGGCGAGCAGTACTTC; CDR3 protein: CSVDGGGEQYF
D gene: -; clone size: -; J gene: TRBJ1-3; V gene: TRBV28; CDR3 DNA: TGTGCCAGCAGTAGTCCCTGGGGGGATTTCTCTGGAAACACCATATATTTT; CDR3 protein: CASSSPWGDFSGNTIYF
D gene: -; clone size: -; J gene: TRBJ1-1; V gene: TRBV9; CDR3 DNA: TGTGCCAGCAGCGTAGGGGGCAGGGGTGTATCATTT; CDR3 protein: CASSVGGRGVSF
D gene: -; clone size: -; J gene: TRBJ2-2; V gene: TRBV3-1/TRBV3-2; CDR3 DNA: TGTGCCAGCAGAACGGTTGTTACCGGGGAGCTGTTTTTT; CDR3 protein: CASRTVVTGELFF
D gene: TRBD1; clone size: -; J gene: TRBJ1-5; V gene: TRBV7-2; CDR3 DNA: TGTGCCAGCAGCCAAATTGGGACAGGTAGCAATCAGCCCCAGCATTTT; CDR3 protein: CASSQIGTGSNQPQHF
D gene: -; clone size: -; J gene: TRBJ1-6; V gene: TRBV10-2; CDR3 DNA: TGCGCCAGCAGTGAGCCGAGGGATAATTCACCCCTCCACTTT; CDR3 protein: CASSEPRDNSPLHF
D gene: TRBD1; clone size: once; J gene: TRBJ1-2; V gene: TRBV19; CDR3 DNA: TGTGCCAGTAACACCGGGACAGGGGGCTTCTATGGCTACACCTTC; CDR3 protein: CASNTGTGGFYGYTF
D gene: -; clone size: -; J gene: TRBJ2-7; V gene: TRBV4-2; CDR3 DNA: TGTGCCAGCAGCCAAGCCGGGGGAGCGGGTGTGCACGAGCAGTACTTC; CDR3 protein: CASSQAGGAGVHEQYF
D gene: -; clone size: -; J gene: TRBJ1-2; V gene: TRBV23-1; CDR3 DNA: TGCGCCAGCAGTCAATCATTCCCAGCTAACTATGGCTACACCTTC; CDR3 protein: CASSQSFPANYGYTF
D gene: -; clone size: -; J gene: TRBJ1-1; V gene: TRBV5-1; CDR3 DNA: TGCGCCAGCAGCTTGCAGAACACTGAAGCTTTCTTT; CDR3 protein: CASSLQNTEAFF
D gene: -; clone size: -; J gene: TRBJ2-2; V gene: TRBV19; CDR3 DNA: TGTGCCAGTAGTATAGGAGGAGGGGGCCGCTCCGGGGAGCTGTTTTTT; CDR3 protein: CASSIGGGGRSGELFF
D gene: TRBD1; clone size: -; J gene: TRBJ1-1; V gene: TRBV19; CDR3 DNA: TGTGCCAGTAGTATCCACAGGGGGCTGATCACTGAAGCTTTCTTT; CDR3 protein: CASSIHRGLITEAFF
D gene: -; clone size: -; J gene: TRBJ2-6; V gene: TRBV2; CDR3 DNA: TGTGCCAGCAGTGAAGTCCCGGTCCCTGGGGCCAACGTCCTGACTTTC; CDR3 protein: CASSEVPVPGANVLTF
D gene: -; clone size: -; J gene: TRBJ2-3; V gene: TRBV21-1; CDR3 DNA: TGTGCCAGGGGGCCAGATACGCAGTATTTT; CDR3 protein: CARGPDTQYF
D gene: -; clone size: once; J gene: TRBJ1-5; V gene: TRBV18; CDR3 DNA: TGTGCCAGCTCACCGGTACACGGAGGTAGCAATCAGCCCCAGCATTTT; CDR3 protein: CASSPVHGGSNQPQHF
D gene: TRBD1; clone size: once; J gene: TRBJ2-1; V gene: TRBV6-1; CDR3 DNA: TGTGCCAGCAGTGCCCCCTCGGGACAGATTTACAATGAGCAGTTCTTC; CDR3 protein: CASSAPSGQIYNEQFF
D gene: -; clone size: -; J gene: TRBJ1-5; V gene: TRBV4-1; CDR3 DNA: TGCGCCAGCAGCCATCTAGACAGCCTGAATCAGCCCCAGCATTTT; CDR3 protein: CASSHLDSLNQPQHF
D gene: -; clone size: many; J gene: TRBJ2-3; V gene: TRBV2; CDR3 DNA: TGTGCCAGTAGCGGCGGGTCTCGCACAGATACGCAGTATTTT; CDR3 protein: CASSGGSRTDTQYF
D gene: -; clone size: -; J gene: TRBJ2-5; V gene: TRBV9; CDR3 DNA: TGTGCCAGCAGCGCAGGAACAGAGACCCAGTACTTC; CDR3 protein: CASSAGTETQYF
D gene: -; clone size: -; J gene: TRBJ2-1; V gene: TRBV5-1; CDR3 DNA: TGCGCCAGCAGCTTGGGGTGGCAGAAAACCTACAATGAGCAGTTCTTC; CDR3 protein: CASSLGWQKTYNEQFF
D gene: -; clone size: -; J gene: TRBJ1-4; V gene: TRBV19; CDR3 DNA: TGTGCCAGTAGTATTTTTGGCGGGGGGGGTAGGGAAAAACTGTTTTTT; CDR3 protein: CASSIFGGGGREKLFF
D gene: -; clone size: -; J gene: TRBJ2-7; V gene: TRBV5-1; CDR3 DNA: TGCGCCAGCAGCCCCGGGACAAAGGACTACGAGCAGTACTTC; CDR3 protein: CASSPGTKDYEQYF
D gene: TRBD2; clone size: once; J gene: TRBJ2-1; V gene: TRBV7-6; CDR3 DNA: TGTGCCAGCAGCTCCAAGACTAGCGGGGGGTCCCGCTCCTACAATGAGCAGTTCTTC; CDR3 protein: CASSSKTSGGSRSYNEQFF
D gene: -; clone size: -; J gene: TRBJ2-2; V gene: TRBV3-1/TRBV3-2; CDR3 DNA: TGTGCCAGCAGCCAAGAACGGTCGGGGGCGAACACCGGGGAGCTGTTTTTT; CDR3 protein: CASSQERSGANTGELFF
D gene: -; clone size: -; J gene: TRBJ1-4; V gene: TRBV2; CDR3 DNA: TGTGCCAGCCGCCGGGACAAGATTAATGAAAAACTGTTTTTT; CDR3 protein: CASRRDKINEKLFF
D gene: TRBD1; clone size: -; J gene: TRBJ2-6; V gene: TRBV25-1; CDR3 DNA: TGTGCCAGCAGTGGAGGACAGGGGCCCTATTCTGGGGCCAACGTCCTGACTTTC; CDR3 protein: CASSGGQGPYSGANVLTF
D gene: TRBD1; clone size: -; J gene: TRBJ2-7; V gene: TRBV5-8; CDR3 DNA: TGTGCCAGCAGCTTGGTCGTCGGGACAGGGGCGTACGAGCAGTACTTC; CDR3 protein: CASSLVVGTGAYEQYF
D gene: TRBD1; clone size: -; J gene: TRBJ1-4; V gene: TRBV5-1; CDR3 DNA: TGCGCCAGCAGGCCGGCAGGGGGTTCGAATGAAAAACTGTTTTTT; CDR3 protein: CASRPAGGSNEKLFF
D gene: -; clone size: -; J gene: TRBJ2-2; V gene: TRBV2; CDR3 DNA: TGTGCCAGCAGTGGAGGAATCACCGGGGAGCTGTTTTTT; CDR3 protein: CASSGGITGELFF
D gene: -; clone size: -; J gene: TRBJ1-5; V gene: TRBV6-5; CDR3 DNA: TGTGCCAGCAGCGTTTTGTATAGCAATCAGCCCCAGCATTTT; CDR3 protein: CASSVLYSNQPQHF
D gene: -; clone size: once; J gene: TRBJ1-2; V gene: TRBV5-1; CDR3 DNA: TGCGCCAGCAGCGACCGACAGGAGGTGCGGGGCTACACCTTC; CDR3 protein: CASSDRQEVRGYTF
D gene: -; clone size: -; J gene: TRBJ1-3; V gene: TRBV11-2; CDR3 DNA: TGTGCCAGCAGCTTACCTCAGGGGTCCTCTGGAAACACCATATATTTT; CDR3 protein: CASSLPQGSSGNTIYF
D gene: -; clone size: -; J gene: TRBJ2-1; V gene: TRBV7-3; CDR3 DNA: TGTGCCAGCAGCTTCCCCAACAGTAATGAGCAGTTCTTC; CDR3 protein: CASSFPNSNEQFF
D gene: -; clone size: -; J gene: TRBJ1-2; V gene: TRBV6-1; CDR3 DNA: TGTGCCAGCAGTGAAGCTGATCGGTTCGCAACCTACTATGGCTACACCTTC; CDR3 protein: CASSEADRFATYYGYTF
D gene: TRBD1; clone size: -; J gene: TRBJ1-6; V gene: TRBV6-5; CDR3 DNA: TGTGCCAGCAGTTACTCCAGACAGGGCAATTCACCCCTCCACTTT; CDR3 protein: CASSYSRQGNSPLHF
D gene: TRBD1; clone size: -; J gene: TRBJ1-1; V gene: TRBV10-2; CDR3 DNA: TGCGCCAGCAGTGGCCGGGACAGGGGTGGTGCTGAAGCTTTCTTT; CDR3 protein: CASSGRDRGGAEAFF
D gene: TRBD1; clone size: -; J gene: TRBJ1-5; V gene: TRBV2; CDR3 DNA: TGTGCCAGCAGTGACAGGACAGGGAATCAGCCCCAGCATTTT; CDR3 protein: CASSDRTGNQPQHF
D gene: TRBD2; clone size: -; J gene: TRBJ2-2; V gene: TRBV5-1; CDR3 DNA: TGCGCCAGCACCTTGTCCGCGGGGGGCGGAACCGGGGAGCTGTTTTTT; CDR3 protein: CASTLSAGGGTGELFF
D gene: -; clone size: -; J gene: TRBJ2-2; V gene: TRBV4-1; CDR3 DNA: TGCGCCAGCAGCCAGCGGGACCTCACCGGGGAGCTGTTTTTT; CDR3 protein: CASSQRDLTGELFF
D gene: TRBD1; clone size: -; J gene: TRBJ1-5; V gene: TRBV7-2; CDR3 DNA: TGTGCCAGCTCGACAGGGGGCAATCAGCCCCAGCATTTT; CDR3 protein: CASSTGGNQPQHF
D gene: -; clone size: once; J gene: TRBJ1-2; V gene: TRBV7-3; CDR3 DNA: TGTGCCAGCAGCCCGAAGGAGGGGAGTAGCTATGGCTACACCTTC; CDR3 protein: CASSPKEGSSYGYTF
D gene: TRBD1; clone size: -; J gene: TRBJ2-7; V gene: TRBV28; CDR3 DNA: TGTGCCAGCAGCGCAGGGGGCCTCTACGAGCAGTACTTC; CDR3 protein: CASSAGGLYEQYF
D gene: -; clone size: -; J gene: TRBJ2-2; V gene: TRBV5-1; CDR3 DNA: TGCGCCAGCAGCCTCCCGGGGTCCCCGAACACCGGGGAGCTGTTTTTT; CDR3 protein: CASSLPGSPNTGELFF
D gene: TRBD1; clone size: -; J gene: TRBJ1-1; V gene: TRBV30; CDR3 DNA: TGTGCCTGGAGTGCCGACAGGGGGCGAGGCACTGAAGCTTTCTTT; CDR3 protein: CAWSADRGRGTEAFF
D gene: -; clone size: few; J gene: TRBJ1-1; V gene: TRBV7-2; CDR3 DNA: TGTGCCAGCAGCCGGGGGGGCGCGATCGCTGAAGCTTTCTTT; CDR3 protein: CASSRGGAIAEAFF
D gene: TRBD1; clone size: -; J gene: TRBJ2-7; V gene: TRBV19; CDR3 DNA: TGTGCCAGTAGTATAGCATCGACCCCCCCGGGACAGGGTAACGAGCAGTACTTC; CDR3 protein: CASSIASTPPGQGNEQYF
D gene: -; clone size: -; J gene: TRBJ1-1; V gene: TRBV30; CDR3 DNA: TGTGCCTGGAGTGGCGACAGTCGAAGCACTGAAGCTTTCTTT; CDR3 protein: CAWSGDSRSTEAFF
D gene: TRBD1; clone size: -; J gene: TRBJ1-5; V gene: TRBV2; CDR3 DNA: TGTGCCAGCGCCCGGGACAGGTTAAATCAGCCCCAGCATTTT; CDR3 protein: CASARDRLNQPQHF
D gene: TRBD2; clone size: few; J gene: TRBJ2-1; V gene: TRBV6-5; CDR3 DNA: TGTGCCAGCACCTTTAGCGGGGGGGCCTACAATGAGCAGTTCTTC; CDR3 protein: CASTFSGGAYNEQFF